This T cell receptor beta chain was sequenced during a study of regulatory T cells in long-lasting Graves disease. CDR1 is SNHLY, CDR2 FYNNEI, per germline. After removal of 6 bases from V and 3 bases from J, the junction contained 5 bases not matched to a gene. The CDR3 extends over 15 amino acids. The table lists this clonotype with many counts. The antigen is undetermined. Study outcomes and limitations: Segments TRBV28, TRBJ1-2 and TRBJ2-5 showed preferential usage in persistent disease. TCR diversity was lower in persistent than newly diagnosed Graves' disease.

Arm-PCR with iRepertoire HTBI primers amplified the CDR3 regions for these TCR beta libraries. In the original workflow: The samples yielded roughly 64 TRBV and some 15 TRBJ segments. TCRdb used MiXCR to reprocess the multiplex PCR reads, holding one entry per CDR3 protein. TCRdb, not the authors, supplied the V and J calls. The repertoire holds some 450,000 distinct CDR3 sequences, with 20% to 25% as singletons. Time point indicated: persistent/refractory GD, antithyroid drugs over 5 years with positive TRAb. From PBMCs, RNA was extracted and then used to make the TCR library. The source of the patients was an endocrinology department in Xi'an, China.

The TCR sequence derives from a female donor with Graves disease. The sequencing used peripheral blood mononuclear cells (PBMCs), collected when the disease was refractory, from a patient treated with antithyroid drugs. The chain has TRBV2 and TRBJ1-5, with TRBD1 matching over 10 bases. The CDR3 reads CASRGDRGTNQPQHF. CDR3 bases: TGTGCCAGCAGGGGGGACAGGGGAACCAATCAGCCCCAGCATTTT.